These 24 T cell receptor beta chains were sequenced from one sample in a study of T-cell memory formation after mild COVID-19 (dated by TCRdb to the early 2020s). The library relied on 5' RACE. TCRdb names Illumina NovaSeq 6000 as the instrument used. TCRdb took the public reads, trimmed them with fastp at Q25, ran MiXCR for clone calling and kept in-frame beta chains. Every entry covers one CDR3 protein and lists the most common genes and DNA from its rows. The table for this sample lists 140,000 to 150,000 distinct CDR3 sequences; 6% to 6.5% of them were counted only once. The ten largest clones add up to about 2.1% of the sample. Sequencing input: PBMCs or a T cell subset sorted from them (not recorded which). The receptor set was obtained from an adult woman who had mild COVID-19 (a few samples of this study predate the infection). The sample titles of this study are shuffled in the database, so cell type and time point are left out; the donor was told from shared clones.

This clonotype was counted only a few times. The gene calls are TRBV9 and TRBJ2-2, with no clear D. V was pared by 0 bases and J by 5 bases, with 8 bases between. This CDR3 is 14 amino acids long. Germline V gene lookup returns CDR1 SGDLS and CDR2 YYNGEE. CDR3 loop: CASSVGTVTGELFF. In DNA form, the CDR3 reads TGTGCCAGCAGCGTAGGTACGGTGACCGGGGAGCTGTTTTTT.

At least ten counts were recorded for this clonotype. The V call is TRBV20-1, the J call TRBJ2-3; 7 bases match TRBD2. CDR3 size: 15 residues. Germline V gene data show CDR1 as DFQATT and CDR2 as SNEGSKA (reference sequence). The V gene end was trimmed by 5 bases and the J gene end by 2 bases; junction bases not matched to a gene: 10. The CDR3 loop reads CSAQRRSGATDTQYF. DNA of the CDR3: TGCAGTGCTCAGCGGCGGAGCGGGGCCACAGATACGCAGTATTTT.

This clonotype has only a few counts. The V and J genes are TRBV5-4 and TRBJ2-3; 7 nucleotides agree with TRBD2. The CDR3 is 17 residues long. With V trimmed by 4 bases and J by 1 base, 12 bases remained unmatched. Looked up from germline, CDR1 is SGHNT and CDR2 is YYREEE (reference sequence). CDR3 in DNA: TGTGCCAGCAGCCCAATATATTCCCGGGAGGGCACAGATACGCAGTATTTT. This encodes CASSPIYSREGTDTQYF.

This clonotype was recorded a few times. The rearrangement links TRBV6-1 to TRBJ1-1, with a weak D call TRBD1 (6 bases). With 4 bases removed from V and 6 bases from J, the gap between germline ends came to 12 bases. The CDR3 is 13 residues long. Germline lookup yields CDR1 MNHNS and CDR2 SASEGT. The CDR3 nucleotides read TGTGCCAGCAGTGCGGACAGAAGCGCTGAAGCTTTCTTT. Encoded protein: CASSADRSAEAFF.

This clonotype was recorded at least ten times. The gene calls are TRBV12-3 or TRBV12-4 and TRBJ2-7, with 8 bases that match TRBD1. J lost 4 bases, V lost 5 bases, and 10 bases had no gene match. This CDR3 region has 15 residues. DNA for the CDR3: TGTGCCAGCAGTCGTTCCGGGACAGGTCGGTACGAGCAGTACTTC. Translated: CASSRSGTGRYEQYF.

This clonotype was recorded at least ten times. V gene TRBV5-1 combines with J gene TRBJ2-1; 15 bases align to TRBD2. Trimming took 3 bases from V and 0 from J; bases not matched to a gene: 7. Germline V gives CDR1 SGHRS, CDR2 YFSETQ. This CDR3 comprises 19 residues. The CDR3 coding sequence is TGCGCCAGCAGCTGGGGACTAGCGGGAGGCAAGGGCTCCTACAATGAGCAGTTCTTC. It is translated as CASSWGLAGGKGSYNEQFF.

The sample holds a few counts of this clonotype. The genes are TRBV20-1 and TRBJ2-5, with 7 bases aligning to TRBD1. The germline V gene encodes CDR1 DFQATT and CDR2 SNEGSKA (reference sequence). This CDR3 has 13 amino acids. The trim removed 0 bases at V and 5 bases at J, leaving 3 bases unmatched. CDR3 loop: CSAREGGRETQYF. The CDR3 nucleotides are TGCAGTGCTAGAGAAGGGGGCCGGGAGACCCAGTACTTC.

This clonotype was observed a handful of times. The rearrangement links TRBV24-1 to TRBJ2-1; 9 bases map to TRBD1. Per the germline V gene, CDR1 is KGHDR and CDR2 is SFDVKD. The V gene end was trimmed by 7 bases and the J gene end by 3 bases; junction bases not matched to a gene: 3. This CDR3 contains 14 residues. The DNA for the CDR3 is TGTGCCACCAGGGAGACAGGGGGCTACAATGAGCAGTTCTTC. Protein sequence: CATRETGGYNEQFF.

The rearrangement links TRBV6-5 to TRBJ2-2; 12 positions agree with TRBD1. This CDR3 is built from 15 residues. CDR1 is MNHEY and CDR2 is SVGAGI in the germline V gene. Trimming at V came to 5 bases and at J to 7 bases, leaving 5 bases not matched to a gene. Here the CDR3 DNA reads TGTGCCAGCAGTGCCGGGACAGGGGGCCTCGGGGAGCTGTTTTTT. Its protein is CASSAGTGGLGELFF.

Ten or more counts support this clonotype. J is TRBJ2-5 and V is TRBV6-6; D is undetermined. V was clipped by 2 bases and J by 4 bases, with 8 bases between them. CDR3 length: 13 amino acids. CDR1 is MNHNY, CDR2 SVGAGI, per germline (reference sequence). CDR3 sequence reads: CASSYAGPETQYF. Written as DNA, the CDR3 is TGTGCCAGCAGTTACGCCGGGCCAGAGACCCAGTACTTC.

The chain carries TRBV29-1 and TRBJ2-3; D not resolved. The CDR3 covers 13 residues. The V and J ends lost 2 bases and 1 base respectively, with 7 bases between them. From germline, CDR1 is SQVTM and CDR2 ANQGSEA. The CDR3 here is CSVESPGTDTQYF. In DNA form, the CDR3 reads TGCAGCGTTGAATCCCCGGGCACAGATACGCAGTATTTT.

This clonotype showed up just a few times. V gene TRBV23-1 combines with J gene TRBJ2-7, with no clear D. TRBV23-1 counts as an open reading frame of uncertain function. Trimming stripped 4 bases from V and 3 bases from J, with 10 bases between. The CDR3 is 13 amino acids. The CDR3 is CASSRRRHYEQYF. CDR3 DNA sequence: TGCGCCAGCAGTCGTAGACGGCACTACGAGCAGTACTTC.

The chain is built from TRBV4-1 and TRBJ2-5; D is ambiguous. Trimming pared 1 base from V and 1 base from J, leaving 4 bases between. Germline CDR1 and CDR2: MGHRA and YSYEKL. The CDR3 length is 13 residues. CDR3 protein: CASSQVPQETQYF. DNA for the CDR3: TGCGCCAGCAGCCAAGTTCCCCAAGAGACCCAGTACTTC.

The table lists this clonotype with a few counts. This chain connects TRBV7-2 to TRBJ2-1, with 11 bases fitting TRBD2. Germline V gene lookup returns CDR1 SGHTA and CDR2 FQGNSA. The CDR3 contains 16 residues. The V gene end was trimmed by 2 bases and the J gene end by 6 bases; junction bases not matched to a gene: 6. The CDR3 here is CASSLRGLAAPNEQFF. The CDR3 nucleotides are TGTGCCAGCAGCTTAAGGGGACTAGCGGCCCCCAATGAGCAGTTCTTC.

At least ten counts were recorded for this clonotype. One end of the junction does not line up with germline, which may come from a read error. The chain combines TRBV27 with TRBJ2-2; 7 positions agree with TRBD1. The germline gives CDR1 MNHEY, CDR2 SMNVEV (reference sequence). The CDR3 length is 16 residues. The CDR3 region has the DNA TGTGCCAGCACTTTACTGTTGACAGGGAGCACCGGGGAGCTGTTTTTT. Translation: CASTLLLTGSTGELFF.

This clonotype was observed many times. The chain couples TRBV4-3 to TRBJ2-5; 14 bases are shared with TRBD2. Germline CDR1 is LGHNA and CDR2 is YSLEER. With 1 base clipped from V and 4 bases from J, the junction kept 5 bases outside the gene matches. The CDR3 sequence is 17 residues long. The CDR3, as DNA: TGCGCCAGCAGCCAAGGGCTCGGACTAGCGGGAGGAGAGACCCAGTACTTC. Its translation is CASSQGLGLAGGETQYF.

This clonotype was counted only a few times. This chain links TRBV4-2 with TRBJ2-2; D gene unclear. The germline V gene encodes CDR1 LGHNA and CDR2 YNFKEQ. This CDR3 region has 17 residues. V dropped 3 bases and J dropped 0 bases, with 14 bases sitting between them. CDR3 residues: CASSHKRIGSNTGELFF. The CDR3 DNA is TGTGCCAGCAGCCATAAGAGGATCGGGTCGAACACCGGGGAGCTGTTTTTT.

This clonotype was seen more than once but under ten times. The chain couples TRBV9 to TRBJ1-6; D not resolved. The V gene's germline CDR1 is SGDLS and CDR2 YYNGEE. This CDR3 is 15 amino acids long. V was trimmed by 1 base and J by 7 bases, leaving 12 bases between them. The CDR3 region has the DNA TGTGCCAGCAGCGTATTCGGTGGAGGAAATTCACCCCTCCACTTT. It codes for CASSVFGGGNSPLHF.

This clonotype was found a few times. The gene calls are TRBV6-1 and TRBJ2-7; TRBD1 agrees at 8 bases. The length of the CDR3 is 13 residues. Germline CDR1 reads MNHNS; CDR2 reads SASEGT. V lost 7 bases and J lost 3; bases outside the gene matches: 5. CDR3 nucleotides: TGTGCCAGCAACGACAGGGGAGGCTACGAGCAGTACTTC. It yields the protein CASNDRGGYEQYF.

This clonotype has a count of ten or more. This chain connects TRBV27 to TRBJ2-7; D is tentatively TRBD1 or TRBD2 (5 bases each). V was clipped by 4 bases and J by 3 bases, with 19 bases between them. The CDR3 contains 16 residues. Germline V gives CDR1 MNHEY, CDR2 SMNVEV (reference sequence). Written as DNA, the CDR3 is TGTGCCAGCAGTTGGGGGTCGGTGCGCCCTCTCTACGAGCAGTACTTC. As protein: CASSWGSVRPLYEQYF.

This clonotype was counted at least ten times. The J gene is TRBJ1-1, the V gene TRBV29-1; D gene ambiguous. From germline, CDR1 is SQVTM and CDR2 ANQGSEA. CDR3 size: 13 residues. Deletions cut 4 bases from V and 0 bases from J, with 9 bases between. The CDR3 DNA reads TGCAGCGTTGTACAGAGGATGAACACTGAAGCTTTCTTT. It translates to CSVVQRMNTEAFF. The complete variable domain, with remaining parts taken from reference TRBV29-1 and TRBJ1-1, reads SAVISQKPSRDICQRGTSLTIQCQVDSQVTMMFWYRQQPGQSLTLIATANQGSEATYESGFVIDKFPISRPNLTFSTLTVSNMSPEDSSIYLCSVVQRMNTEAFFGQGTRLTVV.

The chain is built from TRBV29-1 and TRBJ1-2; possibly TRBD1 for D (5 bases). This CDR3 region has 13 residues. Trimming shortened V by 8 bases and J by 8 bases, and 21 bases separated the two germline ends. Looked up from germline, CDR1 is SQVTM and CDR2 is ANQGSEA. CDR3 sequence: CSLGGPGGRGYTF. The CDR3 nucleotides are TGCAGCTTAGGAGGACCCGGGGGAAGAGGCTACACCTTC.

This clonotype occurred a few times. The chain links TRBV10-3 to TRBJ2-5; D unclear. Germline assignment: CDR1 ENHRY and CDR2 SYGVKD. The CDR3 consists of 13 residues. V lost 3 bases to trimming and J lost 0 bases, with 5 bases between them. CDR3: CAISDINQETQYF. CDR3 in DNA: TGTGCCATCAGTGATATTAACCAAGAGACCCAGTACTTC.

This chain links TRBV6-6 with TRBJ2-1; no definite D call. The germline V gene encodes CDR1 MNHNY and CDR2 SVGAGI (reference sequence). V was pared by 6 bases and J by 5 bases, with 5 bases between. The length of the CDR3 is 11 residues. CDR3 region: CASRHDNEQFF. Here the CDR3 DNA reads TGTGCCAGCAGACACGACAATGAGCAGTTCTTC.